This T cell receptor (beta chain) was identified in a study of CD8+ T cells in alopecia areata. On this clone: Its cognate antigen is unknown.

As for treatment: oral pan-JAK inhibitor, 5-10 mg twice daily. Findings and limits, study-wide: Scalp lesions, especially in alopecia totalis/universalis, had higher clonality than normal scalp. Under tofacitinib, fewer expanded CD8+ clones appeared among the top 100 scalp clones.

Extracted RNA was reverse transcribed into cDNA, the sequencing template. Sequencing was performed with immunoSEQ multiplex PCR; in TCRdb, only in-frame clones are kept and a portion is missing. Of roughly 230,000 clones listed, about 40% are singletons. CDR3 length: 18 amino acids. J lost 5 bases, V lost 0 bases, and 13 bases had no gene match. Germline CDR1 SGHRS, CDR2 YFSETQ. The chain links TRBV5-1 to TRBJ2-3; 9 nucleotides agree with TRBD1. Source: CD4+ T cells sorted from blood, taken at approximately week 37, from a patient treated with tofacitinib. This clonotype was sampled from a human donor with alopecia areata. For the CDR3, the DNA is TGCGCCAGCAGCTTGGGGACAGGGGTTAGCGGGCGTGGAGATACGCAGTATTTT. It is translated as CASSLGTGVSGRGDTQYF.